What follows are 20 T cell receptor beta chains derived from one specimen sequenced in a study of T cell responses to AZD1222 COVID-19 vaccine. The method was immunoSEQ multiplex PCR; TCRdb's version includes in-frame clones alone and lacks a portion of them. The table shows 100,000 or so clones, with more than 70% occurring only once. This sample comprised peripheral blood, obtained on day 0 of AZD1222 vaccination. These receptors came from an adult in good health.

The gene calls are TRBV27 and TRBJ2-7; 7 nucleotides match TRBD1. Germline values: CDR1 MNHEY, CDR2 SMNVEV (reference sequence). V was clipped by 6 bases and J by 1 base; unmatched bases: 3. The CDR3 contains 13 residues. The CDR3 coding sequence is TGTGCCAGCAGGCTACAGGGGTCCTACGAGCAGTACTTC. This gives the protein CASRLQGSYEQYF.

A few counts support this clone. This rearrangement joins TRBV7-3 to TRBJ1-5; weak D call: TRBD1 (6 bases). Germline lookup yields CDR1 SGHTA and CDR2 FQGTGA. This CDR3 is built from 17 residues. Trimming left V 5 bases short and J 3 bases short, with 20 bases between. Here the CDR3 reads CASSPARGGFHNQPQHF. DNA of the CDR3: TGTGCCAGCAGCCCCGCGAGGGGGGGCTTTCACAATCAGCCCCAGCATTTT.

The genes are TRBV4-1 and TRBJ1-5; D unclear. In germline, CDR1 is MGHRA, CDR2 YSYEKL. Trimming removed 4 bases from V and 4 bases from J, with 11 bases in between. This CDR3 has 14 residues. DNA for the CDR3: TGCGCCAGCAGCCGAGGCGACTTAAATCAGCCCCAGCATTTT. Amino acid sequence: CASSRGDLNQPQHF.

The chain has TRBV3-1 (or the pseudogene TRBV3-2) and TRBJ2-7, with D maybe TRBD2 (5 bases). V lost 1 base, J lost 3 bases, and 16 bases lay in between. CDR3 length: 16 amino acids. Germline V CDR1 and CDR2: LGHDT, YNNKEL (reference sequence). CDR3 sequence reads: CASSQGPDSLRYEQYF. CDR3 nucleotide sequence: TGTGCCAGCAGCCAAGGGCCGGACTCACTCCGCTACGAGCAGTACTTC.

The chain links TRBV18 to TRBJ2-7; D is perhaps TRBD2 (5 bases). V was trimmed by 4 bases and J by 2 bases, leaving 12 bases between them. This CDR3 has 14 amino acids. Germline V gene sequence: CDR1 KGHSH, CDR2 LQKENI. CDR3 bases: TGTGCCAGCTCACGGACTCACGAAGCCTACGAGCAGTACTTC. Amino acid sequence: CASSRTHEAYEQYF.

This chain uses TRBV20-1 with TRBJ2-5; a possible D gene is TRBD2 (6 bases). Per the germline V gene, CDR1 is DFQATT and CDR2 is SNEGSKA (reference sequence). Trimming took 0 bases from V and 13 from J, leaving 9 bases between them. This CDR3 is built from 10 residues. The CDR3 protein is CSARERDLYF. In DNA, the CDR3 is TGCAGTGCTAGAGAGCGGGACTTGTACTTC.

This clone was seen just once. The rearrangement uses TRBV9 and TRBJ1-6; TRBD1 matches at 11 bases. This CDR3 spans 15 amino acids. V dropped 4 bases and J dropped 9; count of bases not matched to a gene: 6. Germline V gene data show CDR1 as SGDLS and CDR2 as YYNGEE. CDR3 region: CASSFRTGGTSPLHF. CDR3 coding DNA: TGTGCCAGCAGCTTTAGGACAGGGGGCACTTCACCCCTCCACTTT.

This CDR3 is CASSQDPSNPDTQYF. CDR3 DNA: TGTGCCAGCAGCCAAGATCCCAGTAATCCAGATACGCAGTATTTT. The chain is built from TRBV4-2 and TRBJ2-3; D not resolved. V lost 0 bases to trimming and J lost 4 bases, with 11 bases between them. Per germline, CDR1 LGHNA and CDR2 YNFKEQ. This CDR3 comprises 15 residues.

The chain combines TRBV7-9 with TRBJ2-2; 8 bases are a match to TRBD1. This CDR3 comprises 16 residues. Trimming removed 1 base from V and 6 bases from J; junction bases left unmatched: 7. Germline V CDR1 and CDR2: SEHNR, FQNEAQ (reference sequence). Here the CDR3 reads CASSLGGQGFPGELFF. In DNA, the CDR3 is TGTGCCAGCAGCTTAGGTGGACAGGGCTTCCCCGGGGAGCTGTTTTTT.

The V and J genes are TRBV28 and TRBJ1-1; D not resolved. The V and J ends lost 7 bases and 4 bases respectively, with 13 bases between them. CDR1 MDHEN and CDR2 SYDVKM come from the germline V gene. The CDR3 is made up of 13 amino acids. CDR3: CASKLGSSTEAFF. The CDR3 DNA follows: TGTGCCAGCAAGCTGGGCAGTTCCACTGAAGCTTTCTTT.

This clone has only a few counts. The rearrangement links TRBV6-6 to TRBJ2-2; 8 bases agree with TRBD1. V was pared by 3 bases and J by 7 bases, with 10 bases of the junction left unmatched. Germline values: CDR1 MNHNY, CDR2 SVGAGI (reference sequence). This CDR3 comprises 16 residues. CDR3 sequence (DNA): TGTGCCAGCAGTTATAATAGACAGGGGATCAACGGGGAGCTGTTTTTT. It translates to CASSYNRQGINGELFF.

Only a few counts were recorded for this clone. The gene calls are TRBV2 and TRBJ1-1; 11 bases fit TRBD1. This CDR3 contains 14 residues. Germline V CDR1 and CDR2: SNHLY, FYNNEI. Germline trimming cut 6 bases from V and 8 bases from J; bases unmatched to any gene: 8. In DNA form, the CDR3 reads TGTGCCAGCAGACCGGGACAGGGGGTTAGCGAAGCTTTCTTT. It codes for CASRPGQGVSEAFF.

With respect to this clone: A junction boundary mismatches the germline segment, possibly from a read error. CDR3 in DNA: TGTGCTAGCAGCTCTACTATAGCGGGAGGGGTAGAGACCCAGTACTTC. This translates into CASSSTIAGGVETQYF. The chain is built from TRBV7-7 and TRBJ2-5; 11 bases map to TRBD2. The CDR3 contains 16 residues. Germline lookup yields CDR1 SSHAT and CDR2 FNYEAQ (reference sequence).

The genes are TRBV9 and TRBJ2-1, with TRBD2 matching 8 bases. V gave up 3 bases and J gave up 5 bases; unmatched junction bases: 7. The length of the CDR3 is 15 residues. CDR1 and CDR2 from the germline V gene are SGDLS and YYNGEE. In nucleotides, the CDR3 is TGTGCCAGCAGCGCAGGAGCGGGAGTGAACAATGAGCAGTTCTTC. This encodes CASSAGAGVNNEQFF.

The chain couples TRBV19 to TRBJ2-7; 9 bases agree with TRBD1. Germline trimming cut 5 bases from V and 9 bases from J; bases unmatched to any gene: 5. Germline V gene data show CDR1 as LNHDA and CDR2 as SQIVND (reference sequence). The CDR3 sequence is 12 residues long. The CDR3 is CASSVGQGRQYF. CDR3 nucleotide sequence: TGTGCCAGTAGTGTCGGACAGGGGCGGCAGTACTTC.

This clone turned up a few times. The CDR3 spells CASSQVGSLAKNIQYF. CDR3 bases: TGTGCCAGCAGCCAAGTGGGGTCCTTAGCCAAAAACATTCAGTACTTC. The genes are TRBV3-1 (or the pseudogene TRBV3-2) and TRBJ2-4; the D is unclear. CDR1 LGHDT and CDR2 YNNKEL come from the germline V gene (reference sequence). This CDR3 has 16 amino acids. V was pared by 1 base and J by 0 bases, with 10 bases between.

This chain connects TRBV28 to TRBJ1-2, with no clear D. The ends were cut back, 6 bases at V and 8 bases at J, with 16 bases in the middle. The CDR3 is made up of 13 amino acids. The germline V gene encodes CDR1 MDHEN and CDR2 SYDVKM. CDR3 coding DNA: TGTGCCAGCAGCCTCCCCGGTCGGTGGGGCTACACCTTC. It translates to CASSLPGRWGYTF.

The chain joins TRBV5-1 to TRBJ1-2; 8 bases are a match to TRBD1. CDR3 length: 15 amino acids. Trimming removed 2 bases from V and 0 bases from J; junction bases left unmatched: 3. Germline assignment: CDR1 SGHRS and CDR2 YFSETQ. The CDR3 here is CASSFSQGANYGYTF. CDR3 nucleotide sequence: TGCGCCAGCAGCTTCTCACAGGGGGCTAACTATGGCTACACCTTC.

CDR3 bases: TGTGCCAGCAGTTTTCGCCCACGGACAGGGGACAATGAGCAGTTCTTC. It translates to CASSFRPRTGDNEQFF. The chain combines TRBV27 with TRBJ2-1; 9 bases line up with TRBD1. Per the germline V gene, CDR1 is MNHEY and CDR2 is SMNVEV (reference sequence). Trimming removed 3 bases from V and 5 bases from J; junction bases left unmatched: 8. The length of the CDR3 is 16 residues.

The chain couples TRBV7-2 to TRBJ2-3; D is undetermined. The V end lost 3 bases, the J end lost 1 base, and 5 bases lay between the germline ends. The CDR3 loop spans 13 amino acids. CDR1 SGHTA and CDR2 FQGNSA come from the germline V gene. The chain's CDR3 is CASSFRRTDTQYF. The CDR3 nucleotides read TGTGCCAGCAGCTTCAGACGCACAGATACGCAGTATTTT.